One and the same sample provided the 8 T cell receptor beta chains below, sequenced in a study of T cell changes during pregnancy in multiple sclerosis. The data were produced by immunoSEQ multiplex PCR, yet TCRdb's version contains in-frame clones alone and is incomplete. This sample has about 110,000 clones, with less than 95% found just once. The sequences come from peripheral blood, collected before pregnancy. These receptors came from a female donor with multiple sclerosis, enrolled in a pregnancy study.

The V and J genes are TRBV10-3 and TRBJ1-2; D perhaps matches TRBD1 (6 bases). Germline CDR1 reads ENHRY; CDR2 reads SYGVKD. The CDR3 consists of 13 residues. Trimming pared 9 bases from V and 0 bases from J, leaving 11 bases between. For the CDR3, the DNA is TGTGCCATGACGGACAGAGCTAACTATGGCTACACCTTC. Protein: CAMTDRANYGYTF.

CDR3 nucleotides: TGTGCCAGCAGCTCCGCTACCGGGACAGGGTCCCACACAGATACGCAGTATTTT. Protein product: CASSSATGTGSHTDTQYF. The chain uses TRBV7-9 and TRBJ2-3, with TRBD1 matching over 9 bases. The V and J ends lost 4 bases and 2 bases, in that order; junction bases with no gene match: 13. The CDR3 sequence is 18 residues long. Germline V lookup: CDR1 SEHNR, CDR2 FQNEAQ (reference sequence).

The chain carries TRBV7-9 and TRBJ1-4, with D possibly being TRBD1 (5 bases). Looked up from germline, CDR1 is SEHNR and CDR2 is FQNEAQ (reference sequence). The CDR3 loop spans 13 amino acids. V was cut by 1 base and J by 14 bases, with 14 bases left in between. In DNA form, the CDR3 reads TGTGCCAGCAGCTTAGACGGCTCAGGGCGGCTGTTTTTT. Its translation is CASSLDGSGRLFF.

This clone occurred once. V is TRBV30 and J is TRBJ1-5; D not certain. Germline V gives CDR1 GTSNPN, CDR2 SVGIG (reference sequence). This CDR3 has 13 residues. Trimming removed 3 bases at V and 8 bases at J, with 14 bases between. CDR3 loop: CAWSLGSREPQHF. The CDR3 DNA is TGTGCCTGGAGCTTGGGTTCCCGGGAGCCCCAGCATTTT.

The rearrangement links TRBV5-4 to TRBJ2-2, with 12 bases fitting TRBD2. From germline, CDR1 is SGHNT and CDR2 YYREEE (reference sequence). V lost 2 bases to trimming and J lost 2 bases; unmatched junction nucleotides: 4. The length of the CDR3 is 17 residues. The CDR3 DNA reads TGTGCCAGCAGCTTAGGACTAGCGGGACATAACACCGGGGAGCTGTTTTTT. It specifies CASSLGLAGHNTGELFF.

V gene TRBV4-1 combines with J gene TRBJ2-5, with TRBD2 matching over 10 bases. CDR3 length: 16 amino acids. The ends lost 0 bases at V and 2 bases at J; junction bases unmatched: 3. Germline-derived CDR1 and CDR2 are MGHRA and YSYEKL. For the CDR3, the DNA is TGCGCCAGCAGCCAAGATCAAGCGGGAGGGCAAGAGACCCAGTACTTC. As protein: CASSQDQAGGQETQYF.

The chain uses TRBV5-1 and TRBJ1-6, with D maybe TRBD1 (5 bases). CDR1 SGHRS and CDR2 YFSETQ come from the germline V gene. This CDR3 has 15 amino acids. Trimming took 2 bases from V and 6 from J, leaving 12 bases between them. CDR3 DNA: TGCGCCAGCAGCTTACAGACAGACCTTAATTCACCCCTCCACTTT. Residues: CASSLQTDLNSPLHF.

V and J are TRBV5-1 and TRBJ1-2; D call uncertain. CDR1 is SGHRS, CDR2 YFSETQ, per germline. The germline V and J ends were trimmed by 2 bases and 3 bases, with 8 bases remaining between them. The CDR3 consists of 13 residues. As DNA, the CDR3 is TGCGCCAGCAGCTTTGACGGAGACTATGGCTACACCTTC. It yields the protein CASSFDGDYGYTF.